The 20 T cell receptor beta chains listed next were all sequenced from one sample in a study of T cell responses to AZD1222 COVID-19 vaccine. Assay: immunoSEQ multiplex PCR; the TCRdb copy retains only in-frame clones and omits some. The sample lists 87,000 or so clones, 90% occurring once. This specimen was peripheral blood, taken on day 0 of AZD1222 vaccination. These receptors were obtained from an adult in good health.

V and J are TRBV10-3 and TRBJ2-5; TRBD2 matches 11 bases. The CDR3 loop spans 17 amino acids. The ends lost 0 bases at V and 4 bases at J; junction bases unmatched: 7. Germline V gene data show CDR1 as ENHRY and CDR2 as SYGVKD. DNA of the CDR3: TGTGCCATCAGTGAGTCAACTAGCGGGGGCCCCCGAGAGACCCAGTACTTC. Its protein is CAISESTSGGPRETQYF.

This chain's CDR3 is CASRWDGAYGYTF. The CDR3 DNA sequence: TGTGCCAGTAGATGGGATGGGGCCTATGGCTACACCTTC. The chain is built from TRBV19 and TRBJ1-2; D possibly corresponds to TRBD1 (5 bases). Deletions cut 6 bases from V and 4 bases from J, with 12 bases between. Germline V lookup: CDR1 LNHDA, CDR2 SQIVND (reference sequence). The length of the CDR3 is 13 residues. The complete variable domain, with remaining parts taken from reference TRBV19 and TRBJ1-2, reads DGGITQSPKYLFRKEGQNVTLSCEQNLNHDAMYWYRQDPGQGLRLIYYSQIVNDFQKGDIAEGYSVSREKKESFPLTVTSAQKNPTAFYLCASRWDGAYGYTFGSGTRLTVV.

The CDR3 reads CASSLSAAGTAPTF. CDR3 sequence (DNA): TGTGCCAGCAGCTTATCGGCCGCCGGGACAGCCCCAACCTTC. The chain is built from TRBV7-3 and TRBJ1-2; 7 bases align to TRBD1. Germline loops: CDR1 SGHTA, CDR2 FQGTGA. V shed 2 bases, J shed 14 bases, and the junction held 14 bases outside the gene matches. There are 14 residues in the CDR3. Together with reference TRBV7-3 and TRBJ1-2, the CDR3 gives the full variable domain: GAGVSQTPSNKVTEKGKYVELRCDPISGHTALYWYRQSLGQGPEFLIYFQGTGAADDSGLPNDRFFAVRPEGSVSTLKIQRTERGDSAVYLCASSLSAAGTAPTFGSGTRLTVV.

The chain employs TRBV4-1 and TRBJ1-3; 10 nucleotides align to TRBD1. V gave up 4 bases and J gave up 1 base; unmatched junction bases: 10. Germline values: CDR1 MGHRA, CDR2 YSYEKL. The CDR3 contains 18 residues. The CDR3 region has the DNA TGCGCCAGCAGCCGAGGGGCTGGGACAGGGGTTTCTGGAAACACCATATATTTT. Translated, it gives CASSRGAGTGVSGNTIYF.

This rearrangement joins TRBV4-3 to TRBJ1-4; 12 nucleotides agree with TRBD1. V dropped 0 bases and J dropped 11; count of bases not matched to a gene: 4. The germline V gene has CDR1 LGHNA and CDR2 YSLEER. The CDR3 totals 15 residues. The CDR3 coding sequence is TGCGCCAGCAGCCAAGAGGGGACAGGGGGCGGGAAACTGTTTTTT. This codes for CASSQEGTGGGKLFF.

This clone was seen only once. The chain combines TRBV3-1 (or the pseudogene TRBV3-2) with TRBJ1-2; D ambiguous. CDR1 and CDR2 (germline): LGHDT, YNNKEL (reference sequence). This CDR3 is 11 amino acids long. Deletions cut 1 base from V and 10 bases from J, with 7 bases between. In DNA form, the CDR3 reads TGTGCCAGCAGCCAAGTCCTTGACTACACCTTC. Translating it yields CASSQVLDYTF.

The chain uses TRBV11-1 and TRBJ2-4; D remains ambiguous. V was pared by 5 bases and J by 0 bases, with 8 bases between. CDR1 is SGHAT and CDR2 is FQDESV in the germline V gene (reference sequence). The CDR3 length is 14 residues. Here the CDR3 reads CASSPQVAKNIQYF. Here the CDR3 DNA reads TGTGCCAGCAGCCCTCAGGTAGCCAAAAACATTCAGTACTTC.

This clone showed up just a few times. V gene TRBV7-9 combines with J gene TRBJ2-1; D gene unclear. Trimming left V 1 base short and J 9 bases short, with 4 bases between. The CDR3 has 11 amino acids. Germline assignment: CDR1 SEHNR and CDR2 FQNEAQ (reference sequence). CDR3 residues: CASSLGGEQFF. The CDR3 bases are TGTGCCAGCAGCTTAGGCGGTGAGCAGTTCTTC.

The J gene is TRBJ2-4, the V gene TRBV6-1; 7 bases map to TRBD1. The CDR3 extends over 18 amino acids. From germline, CDR1 is MNHNS and CDR2 SASEGT. J gave up 3 bases and V 0 bases, and 11 bases lay outside the gene matches. CDR3 nucleotides: TGTGCCAGCAGTGAAGCTGCTCCGGGACAGATAAACAAAAACATTCAGTACTTC. Protein sequence: CASSEAAPGQINKNIQYF.

The chain joins TRBV2 to TRBJ1-4, with D possibly matching TRBD1 (5 bases). The CDR3 runs 15 residues. Germline V gene sequence: CDR1 SNHLY, CDR2 FYNNEI. V gave up 7 bases and J gave up 0 bases, with 12 bases separating them. The CDR3, as DNA: TGTGCCAGCACGGCAGGGATCGCAACTAATGAAAAACTGTTTTTT. Translated, it gives CASTAGIATNEKLFF. Variable domain in full (rest from reference TRBV2 and TRBJ1-4): EPEVTQTPSHQVTQMGQEVILRCVPISNHLYFYWYRQILGQKVEFLVSFYNNEISEKSEIFDDQFSVERPDGSNFTLKIRSTKLEDSAMYFCASTAGIATNEKLFFGSGTQLSVL.

This clone showed up just once. The chain combines TRBV30 with TRBJ2-4; tentative D call: TRBD1 (5 bases). The CDR3 contains 15 residues. Germline CDR1 is GTSNPN and CDR2 is SVGIG (reference sequence). Deletions cut 5 bases from V and 0 bases from J, with 14 bases between. CDR3 bases: TGTGCCTGGTCCCCGGACATACGAGCCAAAAACATTCAGTACTTC. Translated, it gives CAWSPDIRAKNIQYF.

The CDR3 is CASSYAQGMSSYNSPLHF. The CDR3 DNA reads TGTGCCAGCAGTTACGCCCAGGGAATGAGCTCCTATAATTCACCCCTCCACTTT. The V and J genes are TRBV6-2 or TRBV6-3 and TRBJ1-6, with a tentative D call TRBD1 (5 bases). This CDR3 is 18 amino acids long. Germline lookup yields CDR1 MNHEY and CDR2 SVGEGT. V was pared by 2 bases and J by 0 bases, with 14 bases between.

With respect to this clone: At one of its ends the junction is not consistent with the germline gene, which may arise from a read error. The V gene is TRBV7-7, the J gene TRBJ2-5; D may be TRBD1 or TRBD2 (6 bases each). The CDR3 consists of 14 residues. Germline V lookup: CDR1 SSHAT, CDR2 FNYEAQ (reference sequence). The CDR3 loop reads CASSFRGARETQYF. DNA of the CDR3: TGTGCTAGCAGCTTTAGGGGGGCGAGGGAGACCCAGTACTTC.

The CDR3 sequence is CASSRGGPETQYF. The CDR3 nucleotides are TGTGCCAGCAGCCGGGGGGGCCCTGAGACCCAGTACTTC. This sequence joins TRBV6-2 or TRBV6-3 and TRBJ2-5; 8 nucleotides line up with TRBD2. The CDR3 covers 13 residues. The germline gives CDR1 MNHEY, CDR2 SVGEGT. V lost 6 bases to trimming and J lost 5 bases; unmatched junction nucleotides: 5.

This chain links TRBV3-1 (or the pseudogene TRBV3-2) with TRBJ2-3, with 7 bases that match TRBD2. Trimming removed 8 bases from V and 4 bases from J; junction bases left unmatched: 0. Germline CDR1 and CDR2: LGHDT and YNNKEL (reference sequence). CDR3 length equals 11 residues. The CDR3 DNA is TGTGCCAGCGGACTAGCAGATACGCAGTATTTT. Protein sequence: CASGLADTQYF.

In nucleotides, the CDR3 is TGTGCCAGTAGTCCTGGGCTTAATCAGCCCCAGCATTTT. The encoded protein is CASSPGLNQPQHF. The chain uses TRBV19 and TRBJ1-5; no clear D. This CDR3 comprises 13 residues. With 5 bases removed from V and 4 bases from J, the gap between germline ends came to 9 bases. Germline V gives CDR1 LNHDA, CDR2 SQIVND (reference sequence).

The chain carries TRBV7-8 and TRBJ1-5; D gene unclear. The CDR3 covers 14 residues. V was trimmed by 5 bases and J by 2 bases, leaving 10 bases between them. CDR1 is SGHVS and CDR2 is FQNEAQ in the germline V gene. This CDR3 reads CASSRVKGNQPQHF. The CDR3 nucleotides are TGTGCCAGCAGCCGAGTAAAGGGCAATCAGCCCCAGCATTTT.

The chain has TRBV7-2 and TRBJ1-5; 8 nucleotides match TRBD1. The CDR3 covers 16 residues. V shed 4 bases and J 7 bases; nucleotides not matched to a gene: 12. The germline V gene encodes CDR1 SGHTA and CDR2 FQGNSA. Written as DNA, the CDR3 is TGTGCCAGCAGCTACGTTTTGACAGGGGTAGACCAGCCCCAGCATTTT. Its protein product is CASSYVLTGVDQPQHF.

The chain combines TRBV11-3 with TRBJ1-1, with TRBD1 as a possible D gene (6 bases). This CDR3 is 15 amino acids long. Germline CDR1 SGHNT, CDR2 YENEEA. V lost 0 bases and J lost 1, with 9 bases in between. CDR3 protein: CASSLDAGANTEAFF. The CDR3 region has the DNA TGTGCCAGCAGCTTAGATGCGGGGGCGAACACTGAAGCTTTCTTT.

The chain employs TRBV9 and TRBJ2-7, with TRBD2 matching over 11 bases. The CDR3 spans 15 residues. V lost 0 bases, J lost 5 bases, and 4 bases stayed unmatched. Germline loops: CDR1 SGDLS, CDR2 YYNGEE. The CDR3 DNA sequence: TGTGCCAGCAGCGTAGATACTAGCGGGGGCCACGAGCAGTACTTC. Protein sequence: CASSVDTSGGHEQYF.